This entry is about one T cell receptor (beta chain). No antigen is known for it. No base qualities exist here, and no much larger clone lies one base off it. The roughly 38 donors, aged about 6 to 95 years, were systemically healthy Caucasian individuals from Russia. Each donor gave 8 to 10 milliliters of peripheral blood, collected into EDTA-treated Vacutainer tubes. Ficoll-Paque density-gradient centrifugation was used to isolate PBMCs, with at least 7 million per sample. Total RNA was extracted from PBMCs with Trizol reagent, with at least 5 micrograms obtained per sample. For every donor, an aliquot of PBMCs went through flow cytometry to measure the percentages of naive CD45RAhigh/CD27high T cells. This specimen comes from a study of blood T cells in healthy people across ages (dated by TCRdb to the mid-2010s). Study-wide context: In model experiments, roughly one uniquely barcoded TCR beta cDNA molecule per two T cells was captured by template switching. Using deep sequencing normalized with unique cDNA molecular identifiers, the study measured how TCR beta repertoire diversity changes with age. The donors were divided into four age groups: young (average approximately 15 years), middle-aged (roughly 42), aged (approximately 62) and long-lived (82). To avoid experimental bias, donors of different ages were randomly spread across the sequencing lanes. For two donors (one aged 18 to 29 and one aged 80 or older), the study analyzed two additional independent replicas of 1 million unique cDNA reads from the same blood draw. Here is what the overall study found, with its caveats: Observed TCR beta diversity per million T cells fell roughly linearly with age, and a significant reduction was already apparent by age around 39. Observed TCR beta diversity correlated strongly with the percentage of naive T cells measured by flow cytometry. The CMV infection status of donors was not known, potentially confounding age-related changes in expanded clonotypes. Conclusive comparison of naive and antigen-experienced compartments was prevented by the profiling of bulk unsorted PBMCs. Estimates of total diversity based on one million sequenced T cells were regarded as lower bounds and as underestimates. Compared with the aged group, the long-lived group had more naive CD4+ T cells, fewer expanded clones and increased TCR diversity, a pattern suggesting age selection.

Library preparation employed 5' RACE. A second about 6 to 11 cycle PCR used a sample-barcoded 5' primer and a J-beta primer mix. A unique molecular identifier was introduced onto each TCR beta cDNA molecule by a template-switch 5' adaptor carrying 12 random nucleotides. Each sample yielded at least 2.5 million CDR3-containing paired-end reads. The Mint cDNA synthesis kit, primed by a TRBC-specific oligonucleotide, was used to synthesize first-strand cDNA from all RNA. All cDNA was treated with uracil-DNA glycosylase and then went through a first 18-cycle PCR with the universal primers M1SS and BC2_uni_R. Per the authors' processing: Normalization of each sample was performed by random selection of 1 million high-quality reads, each carrying a distinct molecular identifier. Instead of being binned into consensus sequences, reads that shared molecular identifiers were thrown out. CDR3 identification, clonotype clustering and error correction used MiTCR with a Q25 quality threshold and the strictest error-elimination algorithm. A nonparametric unseen species model with Euler transformation was used to estimate lower-bound total TCR beta diversity. TCRdb itself trimmed the public reads at Q25 with fastp, ran MiXCR and retained productive beta chains. For every CDR3 protein sequence, its rows merge into one entry that carries the most common genes and DNA. The V and J calls, along with clone size, are taken from TCRdb and not from the paper's own processing. In this sample the table shows some 1.8 million distinct CDR3 sequences, about two fifths of which occur a single time. The top ten clonotypes cover more than 20% of the sample.

Reading from cysteine to phenylalanine, the CDR3 counts 15 amino acids. Only the CDR3 DNA stays, 45 bases, in frame from base 1. V is reduced by 1 base and J by 1 base, leaving a spacing of 14 bases between them. The germline V gene (reference sequence) provides CDR1 DFQATT and CDR2 SNEGSKA. This clonotype was obtained from a human donor in good health. The chain links TRBV20-1 with TRBJ2-7; perhaps TRBD1 is the D gene, with 5 bases matching. Sequences were obtained from blood. The CDR3 here reads CSARGGTVLSYEQYF. The nucleotides are TGCAGTGCTAGAGGGGGCACAGTTCTTTCCTACGAGCAGTACTTC.